This T cell receptor beta chain comes out of a study of OX40 agonist ivuxolimab in advanced cancers. Study at large: The patients' treatment was ivuxolimab, an agonistic anti-OX40 (CD134) antibody. Dose-escalation patients' cancers were hepatocellular carcinoma, melanoma, renal cell or head and neck cancer. Findings and caveats of the study: People who partly responded at 0.1-3.0 mg/kg had some of the least clonal expansion seen. There were also nonresponders showing low normalized T-cell clonal expansion.

The junction had 8 bases not matched to a gene; V was cut back by 1 base and J by 6 bases. CDR1 is KGHSH, CDR2 LQKENI, per germline. CDR3 length: 15 residues. Sequencing used immunoSEQ multiplex PCR; TCRdb keeps in-frame clones, though not all of them. The sample records approximately 60,000 clones, roughly 84% being singletons. In regard to this clone: The antigen is unknown.

This clonotype originated in an adult with an advanced solid tumor such as melanoma, head and neck, liver or kidney cancer. The chain has TRBV18 and TRBJ1-2, with TRBD1 matching over 7 bases. Here the sequenced sample was CD4+ or CD8+ T cells sorted from blood, taken in a trial of the OX40 agonist ivuxolimab. The DNA of the CDR3 is TGTGCCAGCTCACCACAAGACAGGGCATATAATGGCTACACCTTC. It yields the protein CASSPQDRAYNGYTF. The whole variable domain, filled in from reference TRBV18 and TRBJ1-2, reads NAGVMQNPRHLVRRRGQEARLRCSPMKGHSHVYWYRQLPEEGLKFMVYLQKENIIDESGMPKERFSAEFPKEGPSILRIQQVVRGDSAAYFCASSPQDRAYNGYTFGSGTRLTVV.